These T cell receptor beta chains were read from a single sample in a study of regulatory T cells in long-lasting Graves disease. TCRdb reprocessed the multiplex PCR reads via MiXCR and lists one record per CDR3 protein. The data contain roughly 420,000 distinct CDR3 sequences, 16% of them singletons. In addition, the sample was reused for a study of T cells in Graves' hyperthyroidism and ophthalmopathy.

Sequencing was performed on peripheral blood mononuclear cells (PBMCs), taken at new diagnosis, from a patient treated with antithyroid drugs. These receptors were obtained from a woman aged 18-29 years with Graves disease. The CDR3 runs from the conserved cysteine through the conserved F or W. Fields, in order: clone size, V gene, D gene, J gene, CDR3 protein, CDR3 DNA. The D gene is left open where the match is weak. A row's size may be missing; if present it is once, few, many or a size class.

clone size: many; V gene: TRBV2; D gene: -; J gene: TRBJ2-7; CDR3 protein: CASSEALAGNTYEQYF; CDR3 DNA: TGTGCCAGCAGTGAAGCGCTCGCGGGAAACACCTACGAGCAGTACTTC
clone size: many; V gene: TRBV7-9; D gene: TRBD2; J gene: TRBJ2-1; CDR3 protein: CASSPYNLAGGPNEQFF; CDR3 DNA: TGTGCCAGCAGTCCATATAATCTAGCGGGAGGGCCCAATGAGCAGTTCTTC
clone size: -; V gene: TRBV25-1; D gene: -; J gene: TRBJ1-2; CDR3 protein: CASSVQDFYGYTF; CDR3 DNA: TGTGCCAGCAGTGTACAGGATTTTTATGGCTACACCTTC
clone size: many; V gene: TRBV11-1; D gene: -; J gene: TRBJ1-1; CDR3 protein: CATHPEGNTEAFF; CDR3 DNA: TGTGCCACCCACCCCGAGGGTAACACTGAAGCTTTCTTT
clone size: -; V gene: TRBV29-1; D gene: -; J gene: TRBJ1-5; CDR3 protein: CSVGQDSNQPQHF; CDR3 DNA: TGCAGCGTTGGACAGGATAGCAATCAGCCCCAGCATTTT
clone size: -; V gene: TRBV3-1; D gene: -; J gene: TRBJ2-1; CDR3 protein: CASSEKGVSYNEQFF; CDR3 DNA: TGTGCCAGCAGCGAGAAAGGGGTCTCCTACAATGAGCAGTTCTTC
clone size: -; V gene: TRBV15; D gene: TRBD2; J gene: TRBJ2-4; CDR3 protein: CATSRDWGRGGKNIQYF; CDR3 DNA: TGTGCCACCAGCAGAGATTGGGGGAGGGGAGGCAAAAACATTCAGTACTTC
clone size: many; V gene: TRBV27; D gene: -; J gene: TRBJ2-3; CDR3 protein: CASSFDGGAQDTQYF; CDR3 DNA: TGTGCCAGCAGTTTTGACGGGGGTGCCCAAGATACGCAGTATTTT
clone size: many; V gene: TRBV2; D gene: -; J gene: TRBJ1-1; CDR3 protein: CASSGDQGTEAFF; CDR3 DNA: TGTGCCAGCAGTGGGGACCAGGGCACTGAAGCTTTCTTT
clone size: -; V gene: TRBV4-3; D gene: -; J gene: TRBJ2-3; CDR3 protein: CASSQDTSTDTQYF; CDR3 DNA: TGCGCCAGCAGCCAAGATACTAGCACAGATACGCAGTATTTT
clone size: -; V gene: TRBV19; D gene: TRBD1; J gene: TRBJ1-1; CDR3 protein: CASNRLGTGTGSNTEAFF; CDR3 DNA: TGTGCCAGTAACCGGCTAGGAACCGGGACAGGATCGAACACTGAAGCTTTCTTT
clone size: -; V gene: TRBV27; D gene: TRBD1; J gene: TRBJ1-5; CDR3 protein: CASGWTGDQPQHF; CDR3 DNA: TGTGCCAGCGGGTGGACAGGCGATCAGCCCCAGCATTTT
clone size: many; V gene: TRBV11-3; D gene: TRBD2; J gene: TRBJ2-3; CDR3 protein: CASSATSGYVTDTQYF; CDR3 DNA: TGTGCCAGCAGCGCGACTAGCGGATATGTCACAGATACGCAGTATTTT
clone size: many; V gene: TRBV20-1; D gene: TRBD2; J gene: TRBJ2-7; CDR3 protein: CSAPRTSGYEQYF; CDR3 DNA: TGCAGTGCACCAAGGACTAGCGGATACGAGCAGTACTTC
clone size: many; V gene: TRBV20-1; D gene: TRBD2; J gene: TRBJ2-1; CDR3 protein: CSARDPSGKKHNEQFF; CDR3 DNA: TGCAGTGCTAGAGATCCAAGCGGGAAAAAGCACAATGAGCAGTTCTTC
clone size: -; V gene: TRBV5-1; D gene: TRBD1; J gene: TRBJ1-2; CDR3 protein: CASSLGGQGAGYTF; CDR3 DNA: TGCGCCAGCAGCTTGGGGGGACAGGGAGCTGGCTACACCTTC
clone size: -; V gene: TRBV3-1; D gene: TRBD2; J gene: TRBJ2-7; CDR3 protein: CASSRWVETSRYEQYF; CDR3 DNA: TGTGCCAGCAGCCGCTGGGTGGAGACTAGCCGCTACGAGCAGTACTTC
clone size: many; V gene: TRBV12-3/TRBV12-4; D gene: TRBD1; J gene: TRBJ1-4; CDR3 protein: CASSHGTGGLDEKLFF; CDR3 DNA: TGTGCCAGCAGTCACGGGACAGGGGGCCTTGATGAAAAACTGTTTTTT
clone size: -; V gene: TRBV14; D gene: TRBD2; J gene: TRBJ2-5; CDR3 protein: CASSPLAGEPQETQYF; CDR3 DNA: TGTGCCAGCAGCCCTCTAGCGGGAGAGCCCCAAGAGACCCAGTACTTC
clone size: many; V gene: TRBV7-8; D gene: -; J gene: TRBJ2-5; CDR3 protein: CASSLGELETQYF; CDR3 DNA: TGTGCCAGCAGCTTGGGGGAGCTAGAGACCCAGTACTTC
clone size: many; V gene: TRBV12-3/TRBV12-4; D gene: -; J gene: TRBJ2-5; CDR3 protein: CASSPPSQGWKTQYF; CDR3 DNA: TGTGCCAGCAGTCCCCCCTCACAGGGTTGGAAGACCCAGTACTTC
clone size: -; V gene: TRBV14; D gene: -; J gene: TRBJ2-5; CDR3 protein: CASSQDLWGTQYF; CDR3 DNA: TGTGCCAGCAGCCAAGATTTATGGGGGACCCAGTACTTC
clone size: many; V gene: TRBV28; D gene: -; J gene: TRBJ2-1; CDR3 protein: CASSIGGRRGNEQFF; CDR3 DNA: TGTGCCAGCAGTATTGGGGGGAGGCGGGGCAATGAGCAGTTCTTC
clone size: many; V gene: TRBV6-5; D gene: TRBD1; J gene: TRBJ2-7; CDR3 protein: CASSYQDRLTYEQYF; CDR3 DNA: TGTGCCAGCAGTTACCAGGACAGGCTAACCTACGAGCAGTACTTC